This entry concerns a single T cell receptor beta chain. This sample stems from a study of shared clonotypes between healthy human individuals. Trimming removed 3 bases at V and 4 bases at J, with 10 bases between. The CDR3 is made up of 15 amino acids. Looked up from germline, CDR1 is SNHLY and CDR2 is FYNNEI. Terminally differentiated effector memory CD45RA+ cells were left out of the naive CD8 fraction, which was CD45RO-negative and positively selected for CCR7. The protocol was immunoSEQ multiplex PCR, while the TCRdb copy is restricted to in-frame clones and leaves out a portion. The repertoire holds 750,000 to 1,000,000 clones, with around 93% as singletons.

The TCR originated in a man aged 30 to 45 in good health. The specimen was naive CD8+ T cells sorted from blood. V gene TRBV2 combines with J gene TRBJ2-6; D might be TRBD2 (6 bases). The CDR3 is CASSEAGFGANVLTF. The CDR3 DNA sequence: TGTGCCAGCAGTGAGGCGGGGTTCGGGGCCAACGTCCTGACTTTC. Full variable domain (missing parts from reference TRBV2 and TRBJ2-6): EPEVTQTPSHQVTQMGQEVILRCVPISNHLYFYWYRQILGQKVEFLVSFYNNEISEKSEIFDDQFSVERPDGSNFTLKIRSTKLEDSAMYFCASSEAGFGANVLTFGAGSRLTVL.